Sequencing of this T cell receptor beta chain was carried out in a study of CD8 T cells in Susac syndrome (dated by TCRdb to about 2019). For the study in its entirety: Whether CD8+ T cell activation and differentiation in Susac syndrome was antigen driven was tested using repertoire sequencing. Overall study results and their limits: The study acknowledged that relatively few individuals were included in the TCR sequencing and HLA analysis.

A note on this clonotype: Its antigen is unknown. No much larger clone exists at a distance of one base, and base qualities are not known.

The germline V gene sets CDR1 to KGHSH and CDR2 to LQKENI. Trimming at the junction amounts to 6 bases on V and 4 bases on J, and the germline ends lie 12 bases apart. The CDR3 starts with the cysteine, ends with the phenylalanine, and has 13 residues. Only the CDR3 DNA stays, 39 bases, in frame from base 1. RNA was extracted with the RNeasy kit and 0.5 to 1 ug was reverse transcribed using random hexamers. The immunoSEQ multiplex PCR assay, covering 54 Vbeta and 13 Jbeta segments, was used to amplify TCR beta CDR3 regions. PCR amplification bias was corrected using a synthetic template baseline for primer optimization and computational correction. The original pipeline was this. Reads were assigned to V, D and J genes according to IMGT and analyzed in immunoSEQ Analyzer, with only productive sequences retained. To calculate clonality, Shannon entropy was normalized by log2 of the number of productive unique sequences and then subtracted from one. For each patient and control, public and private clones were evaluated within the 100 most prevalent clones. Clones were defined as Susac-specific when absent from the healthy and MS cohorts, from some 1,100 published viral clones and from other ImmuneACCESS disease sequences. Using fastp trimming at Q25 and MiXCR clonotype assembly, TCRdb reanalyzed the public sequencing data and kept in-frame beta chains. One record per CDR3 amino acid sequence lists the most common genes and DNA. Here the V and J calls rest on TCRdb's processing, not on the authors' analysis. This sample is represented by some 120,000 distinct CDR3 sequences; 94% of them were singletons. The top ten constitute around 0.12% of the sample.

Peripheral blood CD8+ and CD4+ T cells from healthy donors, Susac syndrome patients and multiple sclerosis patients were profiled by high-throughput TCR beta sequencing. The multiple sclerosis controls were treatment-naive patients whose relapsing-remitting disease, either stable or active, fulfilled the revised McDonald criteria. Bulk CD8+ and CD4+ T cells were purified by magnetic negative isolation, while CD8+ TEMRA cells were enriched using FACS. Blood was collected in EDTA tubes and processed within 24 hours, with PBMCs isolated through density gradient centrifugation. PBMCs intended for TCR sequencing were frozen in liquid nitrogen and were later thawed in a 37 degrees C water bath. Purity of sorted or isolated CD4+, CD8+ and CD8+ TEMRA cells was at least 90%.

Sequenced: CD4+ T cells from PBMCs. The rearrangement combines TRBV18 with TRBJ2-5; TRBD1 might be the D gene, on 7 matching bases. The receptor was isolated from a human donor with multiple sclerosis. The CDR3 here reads CASSGTAGETQYF. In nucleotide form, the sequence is TGTGCCAGCTCCGGGACAGCGGGAGAGACCCAGTACTTC.